This T cell receptor beta chain was sequenced in a study of OX40 agonist ivuxolimab in advanced cancers. The repertoire was sequenced with immunoSEQ multiplex PCR; TCRdb's copy has only in-frame clones and lacks some. Counted here are about 67,000 clones, 87% occurring once; the ten biggest clones make up about 3.9%. The sample consisted of CD4+ or CD8+ T cells sorted from blood, taken in a trial of the OX40 agonist ivuxolimab. The source of this sequence is an adult with an advanced solid tumor such as melanoma, head and neck, liver or kidney cancer.

The CDR3 coding sequence is TGTGCCAGCAGCCCCCGCGGGGACAGTAATGAAAAACTGTTTTTT. Protein: CASSPRGDSNEKLFF. The chain joins TRBV16 to TRBJ1-4, with 7 bases that match TRBD1. Germline-derived CDR1 and CDR2 are KGHSY and FQNENV. V was clipped by 4 bases and J by 4 bases; unmatched bases: 6. CDR3 length equals 15 residues. Complete variable domain (other parts from reference TRBV16 and TRBJ1-4): GEEVAQTPKHLVRGEGQKAKLYCAPIKGHSYVFWYQQVLKNEFKFLISFQNENVFDETGMPKERFSAKCLPNSPCSLEIQATKLEDSAVYFCASSPRGDSNEKLFFGSGTQLSVL.